Sequencing of this T cell receptor (beta chain) was carried out in a study of regulatory T cells in long-lasting Graves disease. Study outcomes and limitations: A greater number of public clonotypes (about 2,900) was shared by persistent patients than by new patients (about 960). TCR diversity in persistent Graves' patients was below that of newly diagnosed ones.

This CDR3 comprises 10 residues. Germline-derived CDR1 and CDR2 are MNHNS and SASEGT. V dropped 4 bases and J dropped 11 bases, with 6 bases sitting between them. Time point here: persistent/refractory GD, antithyroid drugs over 5 years with positive TRAb. RNA from PBMCs was the source of the TCR library. The diagnosis of Graves' disease used American Thyroid Association guidelines. Relying on iRepertoire HTBI primers and Arm-PCR of CDR3 regions, the team built TCR beta libraries. TCRdb redid the calling of the multiplex PCR reads with MiXCR, one entry per CDR3 protein. The sample yields roughly 450,000 distinct CDR3 sequences, around 21% seen once. On this clonotype: As yet, its antigen is unknown.

V gene TRBV6-1 combines with J gene TRBJ2-1, with unresolved D. The sequences come from peripheral blood mononuclear cells (PBMCs), collected when the disease was refractory, from a patient treated with antithyroid drugs. The source of this sequence is a female donor with Graves disease. CDR3 sequence (DNA): TGTGCCAGCAGTGTGACCCAGCAGTTCTTC. Translation gives CASSVTQQFF.